This T cell receptor beta chain was found in a study of beta chain features in type 1 diabetes. Whole-study findings and limits: Sequencing used cDNA, and cells with high TCR expression could therefore be over-represented. HLA influence on TCRB rearrangement stayed unresolved here. A closer apparent resemblance between naive, central memory and Treg TCRB repertoires was seen in patients than in healthy donors.

About this clone: Its matching antigen is unknown.

cDNA synthesis used the whole RNA isolate, giving expressed TCRB sequences. The repertoire was sequenced with immunoSEQ multiplex PCR; TCRdb's copy has only in-frame clones and lacks some. The sample contains some 250,000 clones, 27% of which appear only once. A sort by CD45RO/CCR7/CD25/CD127/CD95/CD27 yielded CD4+ naive, central memory, regulatory and stem cell-like memory cells. Germline V gene lookup returns CDR1 DFQATT and CDR2 SNEGSKA (reference sequence). After removal of 6 bases from V and 12 bases from J, the junction contained 4 bases not matched to a gene. The CDR3 contains 10 residues. The clonotype comes from a man aged 30-40 years in good health. Sequencing was done on a sample of central memory CD4+ T cells from blood. The chain joins TRBV20-1 to TRBJ2-4, with TRBD2 matching 8 bases. The CDR3 DNA reads TGCAGTGCGCGGGGGGTCAGTCAGTACTTC. It codes for CSARGVSQYF.